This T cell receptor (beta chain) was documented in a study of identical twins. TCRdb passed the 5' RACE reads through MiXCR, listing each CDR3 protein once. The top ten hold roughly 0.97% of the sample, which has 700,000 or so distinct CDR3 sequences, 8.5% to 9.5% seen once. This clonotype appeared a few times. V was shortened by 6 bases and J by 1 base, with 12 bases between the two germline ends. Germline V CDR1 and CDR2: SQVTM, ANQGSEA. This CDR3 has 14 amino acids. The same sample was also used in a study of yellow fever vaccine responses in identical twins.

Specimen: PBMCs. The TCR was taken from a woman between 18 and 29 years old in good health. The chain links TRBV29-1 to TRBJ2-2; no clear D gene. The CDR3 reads CSVEPQKNTGELFF. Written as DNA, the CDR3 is TGCAGCGTCGAGCCCCAGAAGAACACCGGGGAGCTGTTTTTT.